The 21 T cell receptor beta chains in this list originate from one sample, sequenced in a study of pediatric ulcerative colitis. Produced via immunoSEQ multiplex PCR; TCRdb's table is partial and in-frame only. This table has 10,000 or so clones, about 90% appearing once. Sequenced input: blood. These receptors all stem from a girl aged 5 to 17 with moderate ulcerative colitis.

The rearrangement uses TRBV7-9 and TRBJ1-5; a possible D gene is TRBD1 (6 bases). Germline loops: CDR1 SEHNR, CDR2 FQNEAQ (reference sequence). With 2 bases removed from V and 6 bases from J, the gap between germline ends came to 8 bases. The CDR3 runs to 13 residues. CDR3 protein: CASSLRGGQPQHF. CDR3 nucleotide sequence: TGTGCCAGCAGCTTACGAGGGGGTCAGCCCCAGCATTTT.

V gene TRBV9 combines with J gene TRBJ2-1; the match to TRBD1 covers 7 bases. The germline gives CDR1 SGDLS, CDR2 YYNGEE. Unmatched junction bases numbered 10, after V lost 3 bases and J lost 4 bases. CDR3 length: 16 residues. CDR3 amino acids: CASSGPGTEIYNEQFF. The CDR3 nucleotides are TGTGCCAGCAGCGGCCCGGGGACAGAAATATACAATGAGCAGTTCTTC.

The chain has TRBV11-2 and TRBJ2-1, with 12 bases lining up with TRBD2. This CDR3 region has 18 residues. Germline CDR1 and CDR2: SGHAT and FQNNGV. J gave up 9 bases and V 1 base, and 13 bases lay outside the gene matches. CDR3 in DNA: TGTGCCAGCAGCTTAGTCGTCCCTAGCGGGGGGGCCTTGGGTGAGCAGTTCTTC. Translation gives CASSLVVPSGGALGEQFF.

A remark on this clone: At one end, the junction sequence differs from germline, possibly due to a read error. This chain uses TRBV7-7 with TRBJ2-1; D not resolved. Germline V gene sequence: CDR1 SSHAT, CDR2 FNYEAQ (reference sequence). This CDR3 is 12 amino acids long. The CDR3 DNA reads TGTGCTAGCAGCCCACCCCCCTGTGAGCAGTTCTTC. Its translation is CASSPPPCEQFF.

A single count supports this clone. This chain connects TRBV19 to TRBJ1-5, with D unclear. CDR1 and CDR2 (germline): LNHDA, SQIVND (reference sequence). V lost 3 bases to trimming and J lost 0 bases, with 6 bases between them. CDR3 size: 14 residues. This CDR3 is CASSMQISNQPQHF. For the CDR3, the DNA is TGTGCCAGTAGTATGCAGATTAGCAATCAGCCCCAGCATTTT.

This rearrangement joins TRBV14 to TRBJ1-1; the D gene is possibly TRBD1 (6 bases). The CDR3 covers 16 residues. V was pared by 2 bases and J by 5 bases, with 18 bases between. CDR1 SGHDN and CDR2 FVKESK come from the germline V gene. The chain's CDR3 is CASSQRGGQAATEAFF. The CDR3 DNA follows: TGTGCCAGCAGCCAAAGGGGGGGGCAGGCGGCAACTGAAGCTTTCTTT.

The chain carries TRBV18 and TRBJ2-3; maybe TRBD2 (6 bases). Germline V CDR1 and CDR2: KGHSH, LQKENI. There are 16 residues in the CDR3. The V and J ends lost 3 bases and 0 bases respectively, with 13 bases between them. The CDR3 loop reads CASSPLAGTSTDTQYF. The CDR3 nucleotides read TGTGCCAGCTCACCTCTAGCCGGGACTAGCACAGATACGCAGTATTTT.

V gene TRBV6-5 combines with J gene TRBJ1-1; a weak D match, TRBD1 (6 bases). The CDR3 covers 15 residues. The V gene's germline CDR1 is MNHEY and CDR2 SVGAGI. The ends were cut back, 5 bases at V and 2 bases at J, with 15 bases in the middle. DNA for the CDR3: TGTGCCAGCAGTCTCTCCGGGACAACTAACACTGAAGCTTTCTTT. Residues: CASSLSGTTNTEAFF.

This chain connects TRBV27 to TRBJ1-1; tentatively, D is TRBD1 (5 bases). The length of the CDR3 is 13 residues. Trimming removed 2 bases at V and 1 base at J, with 5 bases between. Germline V CDR1 and CDR2: MNHEY, SMNVEV (reference sequence). The CDR3 coding sequence is TGTGCCAGCAGTTTAACAGGGAACACTGAAGCTTTCTTT. Its translation: CASSLTGNTEAFF.

This rearrangement joins TRBV5-1 to TRBJ2-1; 10 nucleotides agree with TRBD1. The V gene's germline CDR1 is SGHRS and CDR2 YFSETQ. The CDR3 consists of 16 residues. Unmatched junction bases numbered 10, after V lost 4 bases and J lost 6 bases. CDR3 sequence: CASSGPGTGVGNEQFF. CDR3 nucleotides: TGCGCCAGCAGCGGACCTGGGACAGGGGTTGGCAATGAGCAGTTCTTC.

The CDR3 loop is CAISEIRRGDTQYF. The CDR3 coding sequence is TGTGCCATCAGTGAGATTAGGAGGGGGGATACGCAGTATTTT. The chain links TRBV10-3 to TRBJ2-3, with D perhaps given as TRBD1 or TRBD2 (6 bases each). Trimming removed 2 bases from V and 6 bases from J, with 12 bases in between. Germline V lookup: CDR1 ENHRY, CDR2 SYGVKD. This CDR3 has 14 amino acids.

V and J are TRBV9 and TRBJ2-3; 13 bases map to TRBD2. Germline-derived CDR1 and CDR2 are SGDLS and YYNGEE. V was clipped by 1 base and J by 4 bases; unmatched bases: 9. This CDR3 has 18 residues. CDR3 coding DNA: TGTGCCAGCAGCGTAACCCCGGGTACTAGCGGGGGGGCAGATACGCAGTATTTT. Its translation: CASSVTPGTSGGADTQYF.

V usage is TRBV5-8 and J usage is TRBJ2-3; 11 bases fit TRBD2. This CDR3 comprises 19 residues. Germline assignment: CDR1 SGHTS and CDR2 YDEGEE. V lost 2 bases and J lost 6; bases outside the gene matches: 17. In DNA, the CDR3 is TGTGCCAGCAGCTTTGGCTCTTCGGGACTAGCGGAAGGCGTGGATACGCAGTATTTT. Translating it yields CASSFGSSGLAEGVDTQYF. Full variable domain (outside the CDR3, taken from reference TRBV5-8 and TRBJ2-3): EAGVTQSPTHLIKTRGQQATLRCSPISGHTSVYWYQQALGLGLQFLLWYDEGEERNRGNFPPRFSGRQFPNYSSELNVNALELEDSALYLCASSFGSSGLAEGVDTQYFGPGTRLTVL.

The V and J genes are TRBV6-1 and TRBJ2-7; TRBD1 agrees at 7 bases. Losses at the gene ends were 10 bases for V and 0 bases for J; bases not matched to a gene: 9. CDR3 length equals 14 residues. Germline-derived CDR1 and CDR2 are MNHNS and SASEGT. The CDR3 loop reads CATRDRTYSYEQYF. CDR3 nucleotide sequence: TGTGCCACCAGGGACAGAACGTACTCCTACGAGCAGTACTTC.

The chain has TRBV18 and TRBJ1-4; TRBD1 aligns across 10 bases. With V trimmed by 3 bases and J by 6 bases, 1 base remained unmatched. This CDR3 spans 14 amino acids. The V gene's germline CDR1 is KGHSH and CDR2 LQKENI. The CDR3 reads CASSPGTGDEKLFF. The DNA for the CDR3 is TGTGCCAGCTCACCCGGGACAGGGGATGAAAAACTGTTTTTT. Variable domain in full (rest from reference TRBV18 and TRBJ1-4): NAGVMQNPRHLVRRRGQEARLRCSPMKGHSHVYWYRQLPEEGLKFMVYLQKENIIDESGMPKERFSAEFPKEGPSILRIQQVVRGDSAAYFCASSPGTGDEKLFFGSGTQLSVL.

This rearrangement joins TRBV11-2 to TRBJ2-3; D might be TRBD2 (5 bases). CDR1 and CDR2 from the germline V gene are SGHAT and FQNNGV. Trimming pared 1 base from V and 0 bases from J, leaving 8 bases between. There are 15 residues in the CDR3. CDR3 DNA sequence: TGTGCCAGCAGCTTAGTGGCGGGCAGCACAGATACGCAGTATTTT. It yields the protein CASSLVAGSTDTQYF.

CDR3 nucleotides: TGTGCCAGCAGTGAGGGACTTCTCTCCTACAATGAGCAGTTCTTC. Translated: CASSEGLLSYNEQFF. The chain links TRBV2 to TRBJ2-1; possibly TRBD2 for D (6 bases). This CDR3 region has 15 residues. Germline loops: CDR1 SNHLY, CDR2 FYNNEI. V was pared by 3 bases and J by 0 bases, with 9 bases between.

The chain uses TRBV7-8 and TRBJ1-1, with D perhaps matching TRBD1 (6 bases). From germline, CDR1 is SGHVS and CDR2 FQNEAQ. Trimming stripped 5 bases from V and 0 bases from J, with 10 bases between. The length of the CDR3 is 14 residues. The CDR3 DNA follows: TGTGCCAGCAGCCCAGGACAGATGAACACTGAAGCTTTCTTT. Its translation is CASSPGQMNTEAFF.

V and J are TRBV5-1 and TRBJ1-1; D uncertain. Trimming took off 2 bases at V and 0 bases at J, with 11 bases between the two ends. Germline V lookup: CDR1 SGHRS, CDR2 YFSETQ. The CDR3 has 15 amino acids. The CDR3 loop is CASSLCGSLNTEAFF. As DNA, the CDR3 is TGCGCCAGCAGCTTATGCGGCTCTCTGAACACTGAAGCTTTCTTT.

The chain couples TRBV27 to TRBJ1-5, with D uncertain. The germline gives CDR1 MNHEY, CDR2 SMNVEV (reference sequence). Trimming took 3 bases from V and 3 from J, leaving 9 bases between them. The length of the CDR3 is 14 residues. The chain's CDR3 is CASSFGGSNQPQHF. The CDR3 DNA reads TGTGCCAGCAGTTTCGGCGGTTCCAATCAGCCCCAGCATTTT.

This clone has a single count. The chain joins TRBV19 to TRBJ1-2; tentative D call: TRBD1 (6 bases). CDR1 LNHDA and CDR2 SQIVND come from the germline V gene (reference sequence). Deletions cut 3 bases from V and 1 base from J, with 12 bases between. This CDR3 contains 15 residues. The CDR3 region has the DNA TGTGCCAGTAGTATGTCCGGGACAAATAACTATGGCTACACCTTC. Translated: CASSMSGTNNYGYTF.